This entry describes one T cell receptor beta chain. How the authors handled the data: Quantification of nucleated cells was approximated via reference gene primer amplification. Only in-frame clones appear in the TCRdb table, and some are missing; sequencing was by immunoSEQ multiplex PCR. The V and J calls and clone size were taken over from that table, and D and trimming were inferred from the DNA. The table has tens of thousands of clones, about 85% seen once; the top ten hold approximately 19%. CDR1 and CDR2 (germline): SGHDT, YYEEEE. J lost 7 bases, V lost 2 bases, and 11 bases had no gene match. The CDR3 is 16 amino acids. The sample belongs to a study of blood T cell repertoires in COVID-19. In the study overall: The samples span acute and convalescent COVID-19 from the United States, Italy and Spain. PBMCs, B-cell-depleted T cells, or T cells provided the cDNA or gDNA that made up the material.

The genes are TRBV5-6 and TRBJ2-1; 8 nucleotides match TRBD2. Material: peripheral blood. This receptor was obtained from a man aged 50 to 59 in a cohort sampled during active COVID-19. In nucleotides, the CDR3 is TGTGCCAGCAGCTTCCCGACGGGAGGGCCAGGAAATGAGCAGTTCTTC. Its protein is CASSFPTGGPGNEQFF.